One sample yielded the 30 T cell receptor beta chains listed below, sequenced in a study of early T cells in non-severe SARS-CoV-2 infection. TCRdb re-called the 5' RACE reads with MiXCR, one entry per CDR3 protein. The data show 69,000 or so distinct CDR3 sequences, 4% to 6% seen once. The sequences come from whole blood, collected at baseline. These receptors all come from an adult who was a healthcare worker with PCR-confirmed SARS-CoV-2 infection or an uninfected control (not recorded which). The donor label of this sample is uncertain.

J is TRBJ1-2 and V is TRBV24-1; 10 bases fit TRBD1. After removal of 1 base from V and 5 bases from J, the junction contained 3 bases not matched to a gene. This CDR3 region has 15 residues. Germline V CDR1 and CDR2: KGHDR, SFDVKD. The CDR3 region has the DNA TGTGCCACCAGTGATTTTGGGACAGGGGAGTATGGCTACACCTTC. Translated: CATSDFGTGEYGYTF.

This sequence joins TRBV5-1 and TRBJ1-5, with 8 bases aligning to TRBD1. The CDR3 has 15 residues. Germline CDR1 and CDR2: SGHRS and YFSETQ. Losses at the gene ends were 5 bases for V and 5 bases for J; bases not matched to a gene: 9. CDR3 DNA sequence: TGCGCCAGCAGGGCCCGGACAGGGAAGGATCAGCCCCAGCATTTT. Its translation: CASRARTGKDQPQHF.

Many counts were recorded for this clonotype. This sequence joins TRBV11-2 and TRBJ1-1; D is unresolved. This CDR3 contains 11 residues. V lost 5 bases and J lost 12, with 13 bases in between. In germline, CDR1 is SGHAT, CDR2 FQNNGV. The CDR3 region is CASSPPLGTFF. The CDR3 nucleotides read TGTGCCAGCAGCCCCCCCTTGGGCACTTTCTTT.

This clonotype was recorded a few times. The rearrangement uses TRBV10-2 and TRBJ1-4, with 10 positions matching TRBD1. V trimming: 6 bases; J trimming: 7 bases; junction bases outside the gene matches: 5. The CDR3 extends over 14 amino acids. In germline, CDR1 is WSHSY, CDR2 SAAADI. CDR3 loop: CASSPGTGVEKLFF. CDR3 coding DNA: TGCGCCAGCAGCCCCGGGACAGGGGTTGAAAAACTGTTTTTT.

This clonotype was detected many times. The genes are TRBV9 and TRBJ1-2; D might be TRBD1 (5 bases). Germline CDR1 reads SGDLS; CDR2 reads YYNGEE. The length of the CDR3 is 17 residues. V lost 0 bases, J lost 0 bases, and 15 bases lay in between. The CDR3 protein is CASSVAPHGRANYGYTF. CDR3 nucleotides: TGTGCCAGCAGCGTAGCTCCCCATGGCAGGGCTAACTATGGCTACACCTTC. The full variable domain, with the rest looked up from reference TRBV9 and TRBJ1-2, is DSGVTQTPKHLITATGQRVTLRCSPRSGDLSVYWYQQSLDQGLQFLIQYYNGEERAKGNILERFSAQQFPDLHSELNLSSLELGDSALYFCASSVAPHGRANYGYTFGSGTRLTVV.

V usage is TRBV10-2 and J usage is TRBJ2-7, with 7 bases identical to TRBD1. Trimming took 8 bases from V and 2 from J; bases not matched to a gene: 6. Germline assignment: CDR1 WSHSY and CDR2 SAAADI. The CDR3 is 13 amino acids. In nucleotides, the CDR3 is TGCGCCAGCGTGGGACAGCTGGCCTACGAGCAGTACTTC. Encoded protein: CASVGQLAYEQYF.

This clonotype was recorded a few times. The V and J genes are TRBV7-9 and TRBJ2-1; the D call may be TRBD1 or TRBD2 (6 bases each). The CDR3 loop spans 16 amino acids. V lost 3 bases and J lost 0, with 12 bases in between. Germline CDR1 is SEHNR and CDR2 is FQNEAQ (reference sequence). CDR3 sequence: CASSFGGASSYNEQFF. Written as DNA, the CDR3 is TGTGCCAGCAGCTTCGGGGGCGCTAGCTCCTACAATGAGCAGTTCTTC.

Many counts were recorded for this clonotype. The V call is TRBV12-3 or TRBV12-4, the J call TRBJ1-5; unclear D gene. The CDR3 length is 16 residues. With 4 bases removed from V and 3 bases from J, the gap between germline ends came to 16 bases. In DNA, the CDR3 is TGTGCCAGCAGTTGGGGTCGCGCCAGCAACAATCAGCCCCAGCATTTT. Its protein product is CASSWGRASNNQPQHF.

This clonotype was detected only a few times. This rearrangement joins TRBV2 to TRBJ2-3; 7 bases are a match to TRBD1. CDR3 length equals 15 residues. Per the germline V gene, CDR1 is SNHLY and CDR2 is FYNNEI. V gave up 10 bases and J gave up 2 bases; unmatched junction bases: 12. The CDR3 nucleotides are TGTGCCACCATCCGGGACAGCTTAATCACAGATACGCAGTATTTT. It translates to CATIRDSLITDTQYF.

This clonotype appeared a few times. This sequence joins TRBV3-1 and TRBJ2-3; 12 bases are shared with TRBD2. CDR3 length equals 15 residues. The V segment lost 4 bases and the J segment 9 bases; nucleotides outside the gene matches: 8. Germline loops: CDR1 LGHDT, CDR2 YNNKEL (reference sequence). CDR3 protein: CASSPRLAGGGTQYF. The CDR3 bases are TGTGCCAGCAGCCCGCGGCTAGCGGGGGGGGGCACGCAGTATTTT.

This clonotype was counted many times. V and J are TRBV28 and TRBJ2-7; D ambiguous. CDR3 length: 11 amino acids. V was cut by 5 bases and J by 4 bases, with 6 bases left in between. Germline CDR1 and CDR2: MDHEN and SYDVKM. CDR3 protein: CASSLIYEQYF. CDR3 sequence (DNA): TGTGCCAGCAGTCTAATATACGAGCAGTACTTC.

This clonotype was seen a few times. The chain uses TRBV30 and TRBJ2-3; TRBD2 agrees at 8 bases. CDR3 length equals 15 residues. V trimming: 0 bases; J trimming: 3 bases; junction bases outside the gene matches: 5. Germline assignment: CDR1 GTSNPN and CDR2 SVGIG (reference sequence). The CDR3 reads CAWSVLAGGTDTQYF. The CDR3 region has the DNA TGTGCCTGGAGTGTACTTGCGGGGGGTACAGATACGCAGTATTTT.

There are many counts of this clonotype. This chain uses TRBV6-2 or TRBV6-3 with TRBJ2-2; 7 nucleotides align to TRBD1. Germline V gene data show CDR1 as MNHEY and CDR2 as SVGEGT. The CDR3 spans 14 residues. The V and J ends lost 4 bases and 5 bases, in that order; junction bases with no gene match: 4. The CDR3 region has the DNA TGTGCCAGCAGTTCTGGGACAGCAACCGGGGAGCTGTTTTTT. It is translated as CASSSGTATGELFF.

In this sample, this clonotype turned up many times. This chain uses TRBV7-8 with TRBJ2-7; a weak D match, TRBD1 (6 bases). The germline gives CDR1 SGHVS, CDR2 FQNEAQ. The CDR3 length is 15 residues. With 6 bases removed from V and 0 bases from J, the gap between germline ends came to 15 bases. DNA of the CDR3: TGTGCCAGCAGAGTCTCAACAGGGAGCTCCTACGAGCAGTACTTC. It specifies CASRVSTGSSYEQYF.

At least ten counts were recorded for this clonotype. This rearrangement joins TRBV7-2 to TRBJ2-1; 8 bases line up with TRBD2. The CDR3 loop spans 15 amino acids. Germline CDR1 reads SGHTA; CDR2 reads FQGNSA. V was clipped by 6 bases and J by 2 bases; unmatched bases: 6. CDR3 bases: TGTGCCAGCAGTCTGAGCGGGGGACCCTACAATGAGCAGTTCTTC. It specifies CASSLSGGPYNEQFF.

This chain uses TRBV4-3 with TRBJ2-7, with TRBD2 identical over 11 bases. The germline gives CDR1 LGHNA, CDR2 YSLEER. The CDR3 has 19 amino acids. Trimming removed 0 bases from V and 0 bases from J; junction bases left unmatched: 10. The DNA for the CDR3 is TGCGCCAGCAGCCAAGATGAGCTAGCGGGGGGCCCTCACTCCTACGAGCAGTACTTC. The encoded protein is CASSQDELAGGPHSYEQYF.

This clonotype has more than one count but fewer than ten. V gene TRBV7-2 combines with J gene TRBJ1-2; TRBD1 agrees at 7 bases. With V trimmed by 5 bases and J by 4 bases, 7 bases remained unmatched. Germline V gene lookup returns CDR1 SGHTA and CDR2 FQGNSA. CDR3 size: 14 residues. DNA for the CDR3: TGTGCCAGCAGCAGTAGACAGGGACCCTATGGCTACACCTTC. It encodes CASSSRQGPYGYTF.

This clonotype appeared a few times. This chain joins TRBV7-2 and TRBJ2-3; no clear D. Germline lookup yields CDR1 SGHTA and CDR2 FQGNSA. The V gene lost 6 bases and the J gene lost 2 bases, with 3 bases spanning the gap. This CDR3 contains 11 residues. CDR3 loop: CASRYTDTQYF. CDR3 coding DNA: TGTGCCAGCAGATACACAGATACGCAGTATTTT. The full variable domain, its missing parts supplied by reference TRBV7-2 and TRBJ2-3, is GAGVSQSPSNKVTEKGKDVELRCDPISGHTALYWYRQSLGQGLEFLIYFQGNSAPDKSGLPSDRFSAERTGGSVSTLTIQRTQQEDSAVYLCASRYTDTQYFGPGTRLTVL.

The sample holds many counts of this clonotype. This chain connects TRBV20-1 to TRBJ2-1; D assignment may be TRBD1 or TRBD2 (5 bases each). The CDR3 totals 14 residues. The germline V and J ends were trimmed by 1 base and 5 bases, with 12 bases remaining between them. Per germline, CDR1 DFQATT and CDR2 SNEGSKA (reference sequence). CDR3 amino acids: CSARGGGADNEQFF. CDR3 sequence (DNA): TGCAGTGCTAGAGGTGGGGGTGCAGACAATGAGCAGTTCTTC.

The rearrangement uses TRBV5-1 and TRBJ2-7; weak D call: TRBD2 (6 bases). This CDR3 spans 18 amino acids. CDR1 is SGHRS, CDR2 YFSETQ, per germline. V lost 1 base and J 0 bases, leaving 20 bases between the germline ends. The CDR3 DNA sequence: TGCGCCAGCAGCTTGCCGGAAAAGGACTACCGGATCTCCTACGAGCAGTACTTC. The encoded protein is CASSLPEKDYRISYEQYF.

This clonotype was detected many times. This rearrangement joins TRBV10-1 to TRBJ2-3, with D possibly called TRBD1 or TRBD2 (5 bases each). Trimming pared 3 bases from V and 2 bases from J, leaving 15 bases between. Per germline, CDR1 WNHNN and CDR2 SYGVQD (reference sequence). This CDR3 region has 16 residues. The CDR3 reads CASSETPGTSTDTQYF. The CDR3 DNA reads TGCGCCAGCAGTGAAACACCCGGGACCTCCACAGATACGCAGTATTTT.

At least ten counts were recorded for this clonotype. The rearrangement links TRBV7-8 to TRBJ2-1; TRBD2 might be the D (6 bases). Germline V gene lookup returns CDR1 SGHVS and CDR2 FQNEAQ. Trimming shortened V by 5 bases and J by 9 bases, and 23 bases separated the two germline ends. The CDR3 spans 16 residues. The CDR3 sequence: CASSTRPTGVLGEQFF. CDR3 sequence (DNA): TGTGCCAGCAGCACCCGACCGACGGGGGTCTTGGGTGAGCAGTTCTTC.

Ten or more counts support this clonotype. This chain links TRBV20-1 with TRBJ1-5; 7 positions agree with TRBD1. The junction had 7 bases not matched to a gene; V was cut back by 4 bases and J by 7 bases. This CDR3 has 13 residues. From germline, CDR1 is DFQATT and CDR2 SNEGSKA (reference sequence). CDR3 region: CSATGGSRQPQHF. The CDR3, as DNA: TGCAGTGCTACAGGGGGGTCGAGGCAGCCCCAGCATTTT.

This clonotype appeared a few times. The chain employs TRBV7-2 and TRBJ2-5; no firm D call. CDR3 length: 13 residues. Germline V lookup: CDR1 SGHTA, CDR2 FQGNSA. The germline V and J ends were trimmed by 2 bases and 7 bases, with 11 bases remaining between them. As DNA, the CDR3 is TGTGCCAGCAGCTTATTGCGGTCGGGGACCCAGTACTTC. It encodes CASSLLRSGTQYF. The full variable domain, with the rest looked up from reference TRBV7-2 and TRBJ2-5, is GAGVSQSPSNKVTEKGKDVELRCDPISGHTALYWYRQSLGQGLEFLIYFQGNSAPDKSGLPSDRFSAERTGGSVSTLTIQRTQQEDSAVYLCASSLLRSGTQYFGPGTRLLVL.

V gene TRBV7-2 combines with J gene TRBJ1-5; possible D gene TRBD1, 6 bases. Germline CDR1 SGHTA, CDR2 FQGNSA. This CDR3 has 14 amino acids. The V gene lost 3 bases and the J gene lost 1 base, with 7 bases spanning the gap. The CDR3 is CASSLDRSNQPQHF. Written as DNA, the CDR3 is TGTGCCAGCAGCTTGGACAGAAGCAATCAGCCCCAGCATTTT.

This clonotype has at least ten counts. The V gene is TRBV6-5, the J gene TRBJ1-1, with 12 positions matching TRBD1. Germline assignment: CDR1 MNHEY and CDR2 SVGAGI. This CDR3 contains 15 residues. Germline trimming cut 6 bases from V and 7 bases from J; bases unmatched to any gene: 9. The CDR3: CASSPGTGGANEAFF. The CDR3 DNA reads TGTGCCAGCAGCCCCGGGACAGGGGGCGCGAATGAAGCTTTCTTT.

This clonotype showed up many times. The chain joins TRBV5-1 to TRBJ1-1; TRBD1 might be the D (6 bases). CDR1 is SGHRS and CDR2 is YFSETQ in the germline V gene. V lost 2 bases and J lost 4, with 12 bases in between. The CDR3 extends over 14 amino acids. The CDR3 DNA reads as TGCGCCAGCAGCTTACCTACAGGGTCCACTGAAGCTTTCTTT. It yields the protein CASSLPTGSTEAFF.

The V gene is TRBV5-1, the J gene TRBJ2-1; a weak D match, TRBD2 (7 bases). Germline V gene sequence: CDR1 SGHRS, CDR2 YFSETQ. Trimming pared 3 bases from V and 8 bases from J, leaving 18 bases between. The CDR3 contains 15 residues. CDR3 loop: CASSSPEGGPDEQFF. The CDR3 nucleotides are TGCGCCAGCAGCTCACCCGAGGGGGGGCCGGATGAGCAGTTCTTC.

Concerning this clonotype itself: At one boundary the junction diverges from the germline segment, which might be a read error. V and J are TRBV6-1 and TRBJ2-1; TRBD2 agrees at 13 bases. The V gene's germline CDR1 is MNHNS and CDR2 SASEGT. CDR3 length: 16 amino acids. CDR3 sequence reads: CASRGLLAGGHNKQFF. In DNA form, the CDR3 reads TGTGCCAGCAGAGGATTACTAGCGGGGGGGCACAATAAGCAGTTCTTC.

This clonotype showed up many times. CDR3 in amino acids: CSVERAVNTDTQYF. In nucleotides, the CDR3 is TGCAGCGTTGAGAGGGCGGTGAACACAGATACGCAGTATTTT. The rearrangement links TRBV29-1 to TRBJ2-3; D is possibly TRBD2 (5 bases). The V gene's germline CDR1 is SQVTM and CDR2 ANQGSEA. This CDR3 has 14 residues. Trimming left V 3 bases short and J 2 bases short, with 12 bases between.